This paragraph covers one TCR beta chain sequence. Antigen unknown. Original handling: ImmunoSEQ gave junction-only sequences without quality scores, so filtering differed. Data came from immunoSEQ multiplex PCR; TCRdb stores just in-frame clones and leaves some out. That table furnishes V, J and clone size, whereas the DNA furnished D and trimming. The sample consists of 2 million to 2.5 million clones, 93% of them appearing once. The V gene lost 0 bases and the J gene lost 3 bases, with 17 bases spanning the gap. The CDR3 is 17 residues long. Germline CDR1 and CDR2: SGHRS and YFSETQ. The source of the sample is a study of shared clonotypes between healthy human individuals. Regarding the study as a whole: Since donors were few, the genetic and exposure-history diversity represented was limited.

The material sequenced was naive CD4+ T cells from PBMCs. Specified subset: CD45RA+ positively selected. This chain joins TRBV5-1 and TRBJ2-3; no reliable D call. The receptor's source is a man between 18 and 35 years old in good health. Some clones in this sample may be carry-over from other donors' samples. Written as DNA, the CDR3 is TGCGCCAGCAGCTTGGACGGCTTGGCTCGCCCTACAGATACGCAGTATTTT. Its translation: CASSLDGLARPTDTQYF. Complete variable domain (other parts from reference TRBV5-1 and TRBJ2-3): KAGVTQTPRYLIKTRGQQVTLSCSPISGHRSVSWYQQTPGQGLQFLFEYFSETQRNKGNFPGRFSGRQFSNSRSEMNVSTLELGDSALYLCASSLDGLARPTDTQYFGPGTRLTVL.